The clone carrying this TCR beta chain appeared a few times. One entry per CDR3 protein results from TCRdb running MiXCR on the 5' RACE reads. This sample has about 690,000 distinct CDR3 sequences; approximately 6% occur once, and the top ten carry roughly 1.8%. The CDR3 is 17 amino acids. The V segment lost 5 bases and the J segment 2 bases; nucleotides outside the gene matches: 10. This sample is part of a study of identical twins. The source is a man in his late teens or twenties in good health. This rearrangement joins TRBV12-3 or TRBV12-4 to TRBJ2-2, with TRBD2 identical over 8 bases. Specimen: naive T cells sorted from blood. CDR3 sequence: CASSPRAGGVNTGELFF. The CDR3 region has the DNA TGTGCCAGCAGTCCCCGGGCGGGAGGAGTAAACACCGGGGAGCTGTTTTTT.